This record concerns one T cell receptor (beta chain) sequence. The antigen is unknown. The V and J ends lost 4 bases and 6 bases respectively, with 15 bases between them. The CDR3 consists of 14 residues. CDR1 and CDR2 (germline): MNHEY, SVGAGI. Repertoires were generated with immunoSEQ multiplex PCR, while TCRdb's copy carries only in-frame clones and drops some. The data hold 150,000 to 200,000 clones, with about nine tenths observed a single time. This specimen belongs to a study of T cell responses to AZD1222 COVID-19 vaccine. Overall study: Timing groups of about 4 and about 12 weeks for second doses were pooled. General observations from the study: Donors skewed white British and female; clonal diversity was possibly underestimated. Spike as a whole was targeted by vaccine-associated CD4 TCRs, dominant at 160-218 and 743-854.

The chain couples TRBV6-5 to TRBJ1-2; tentative D call: TRBD1 (5 bases). Sequenced here: peripheral blood, sampled on day 0 of AZD1222 vaccination. This TCR was recovered from an adult in good health. The CDR3 sequence: CASSWESGLNGYTF. CDR3 sequence (DNA): TGTGCCAGCAGTTGGGAGTCGGGACTAAATGGCTACACCTTC.